The present T cell receptor (beta chain) was sequenced within a study of cytomegalovirus exposure and HLA in healthy donors. The CDR3 sequence is 17 residues long. With 10 bases clipped from V and 5 bases from J, the junction kept 21 bases outside the gene matches. Looked up from germline, CDR1 is MDHEN and CDR2 is SYDVKM. Primers: 60 Vbeta forward and 13 Jbeta reverse. Sequenced by immunoSEQ multiplex PCR; TCRdb stores in-frame clones only, minus some. Among roughly 160,000 clones, over 75% were seen once, and the ten largest hold roughly an eighth. The sequence was collected from a man over 45 in good health and CMV-seropositive. The chain carries TRBV28 and TRBJ2-5; TRBD2 matches at 8 bases. The material sequenced was PBMCs. The CDR3 protein is CATFTPFVGGARETQYF. DNA of the CDR3: TGTGCCACCTTCACCCCCTTTGTCGGGGGGGCCCGGGAGACCCAGTACTTC.